This TCR beta chain derives from a study of Graves' ophthalmopathy and Graves' hyperthyroidism. Germline V gene data show CDR1 as GTSNPN and CDR2 as SVGIG (reference sequence). The CDR3 is 15 amino acids. Trimming pared 1 base from V and 4 bases from J, leaving 17 bases between. This clonotype appeared once. From RNA, the CDR3 regions of TCR beta chains were amplified and sequenced. HTBI primers were employed in first-round RT-PCR, then a second-round multiplex PCR followed. Each CDR3 protein is one row after TCRdb ran MiXCR on the multiplex PCR reads. The table shows about 380,000 distinct CDR3 sequences, with over 15% occurring only once. Aged 18 to 65, hyperthyroidism patients had been newly diagnosed, with under 2 months' duration.

The gene calls are TRBV30 and TRBJ2-7; D might be TRBD1 (6 bases). This clonotype originated in a young woman with stable Graves' hyperthyroidism. Sequenced: peripheral blood. CDR3 sequence (DNA): TGTGCCTGGAGTGATCGAGGACAGATTCGATACGAGCAGTACTTC. It codes for CAWSDRGQIRYEQYF.